The entry below gives a single T cell receptor (beta chain) sequence along with its context. Its antigen is currently unknown. The ends lost 4 bases at V and 7 bases at J; junction bases unmatched: 4. Germline V gives CDR1 SGHTA, CDR2 FQGNSA. CDR3 length equals 14 residues. A CD45RA-negative memory subset and a CD45RA+ naive subset were separated from the CD4+ cells. Each PCR replicate from the sorted subsets contained about 200 ng DNA, which is about 30,000 T cell genomes. The method was immunoSEQ multiplex PCR; TCRdb's version includes in-frame clones alone and lacks a portion of them. The data show 2 million to 3 million clones, 93% seen once. The data belong to a study of shared clonotypes between healthy human individuals. General study points: Investigators expected sequencing depth to affect clonotype sharing among donors.

This receptor was identified in a man between 18 and 29 years old in good health. Some clones in this sample may be carry-over from other donors' samples. The sequencing sample was made of naive CD4+ T cells from PBMCs. The subset here: CD45RA+ positively selected. The J gene is TRBJ2-2, the V gene TRBV7-2; 9 bases fit TRBD1. The CDR3 DNA reads as TGTGCCAGCAGCTCGGGACAGGGTAGCGGGGAGCTGTTTTTT. This codes for CASSSGQGSGELFF.